A single sample is the source of the 5 T cell receptor beta chains below, sequenced in a study of sequential checkpoint blockade in melanoma. Specified treatment: randomized to nivolumab then ipilimumab (arm A) or the reverse (arm B). Method: immunoSEQ multiplex PCR; TCRdb's copy keeps in-frame clones and lacks some. The top ten hold 22% of the sample, which has over 10,000 clones, approximately 62% seen once. Sequencing used CD8+ T cells sorted from blood (inferred from file names), obtained from a patient given nivolumab and ipilimumab in sequence. The receptors were sampled from a human donor with melanoma.

The chain carries TRBV7-9 and TRBJ1-4; unclear D gene. V lost 4 bases and J 0 bases, leaving 9 bases between the germline ends. CDR3 length: 15 residues. CDR1 is SEHNR and CDR2 is FQNEAQ in the germline V gene (reference sequence). For the CDR3, the DNA is TGTGCCAGCAGCTCGGACTATACAACTAATGAAAAACTGTTTTTT. Translation: CASSSDYTTNEKLFF.

The chain links TRBV7-9 to TRBJ1-2; 9 bases match TRBD1. Per the germline V gene, CDR1 is SEHNR and CDR2 is FQNEAQ (reference sequence). There are 17 residues in the CDR3. Germline trimming cut 4 bases from V and 5 bases from J; bases unmatched to any gene: 14. The CDR3 protein is CASSSTSDRGHGYGYTF. CDR3 nucleotides: TGTGCCAGCAGCTCAACTTCGGACAGGGGACATGGATATGGCTACACCTTC.

The V call is TRBV7-3, the J call TRBJ2-2, with D hard to call. The germline V gene has CDR1 SGHTA and CDR2 FQGTGA. V was pared by 3 bases and J by 0 bases, with 8 bases between. This CDR3 is built from 15 residues. Here the CDR3 reads CASSLRSANTGELFF. Here the CDR3 DNA reads TGTGCCAGCAGCTTGCGGTCAGCGAACACCGGGGAGCTGTTTTTT.

The chain recombines TRBV7-2 with TRBJ2-5; unclear D gene. V lost 1 base and J 2 bases, leaving 11 bases between the germline ends. The CDR3 has 15 amino acids. Germline values: CDR1 SGHTA, CDR2 FQGNSA. This chain's CDR3 is CASSLVTVSQETQYF. CDR3 in DNA: TGTGCCAGCAGCTTAGTTACAGTATCACAAGAGACCCAGTACTTC. The full variable domain, completed using reference TRBV7-2 and TRBJ2-5, is GAGVSQSPSNKVTEKGKDVELRCDPISGHTALYWYRQSLGQGLEFLIYFQGNSAPDKSGLPSDRFSAERTGGSVSTLTIQRTQQEDSAVYLCASSLVTVSQETQYFGPGTRLLVL.

The genes are TRBV6-5 and TRBJ1-5; D gene ambiguous. V lost 2 bases and J 2 bases, leaving 4 bases between the germline ends. CDR1 and CDR2 from the germline V gene are MNHEY and SVGAGI. The CDR3 runs 13 residues. The CDR3 sequence: CASSYTGNQPQHF. As DNA, the CDR3 is TGTGCCAGCAGTTACACGGGCAATCAGCCCCAGCATTTT.